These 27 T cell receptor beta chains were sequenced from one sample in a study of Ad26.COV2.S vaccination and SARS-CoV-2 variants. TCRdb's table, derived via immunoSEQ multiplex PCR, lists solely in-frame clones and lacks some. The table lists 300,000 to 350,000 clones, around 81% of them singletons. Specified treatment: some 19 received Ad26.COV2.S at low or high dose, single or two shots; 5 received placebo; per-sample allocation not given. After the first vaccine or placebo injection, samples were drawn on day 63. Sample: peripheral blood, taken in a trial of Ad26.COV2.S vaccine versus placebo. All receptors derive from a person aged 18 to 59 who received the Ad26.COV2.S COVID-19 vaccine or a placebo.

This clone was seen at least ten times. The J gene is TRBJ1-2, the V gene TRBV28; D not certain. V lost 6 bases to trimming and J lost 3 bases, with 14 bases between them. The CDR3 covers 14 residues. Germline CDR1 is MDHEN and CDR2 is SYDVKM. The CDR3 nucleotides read TGTGCCAGCAGAAAATCGACGGACTACTATGGCTACACCTTC. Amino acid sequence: CASRKSTDYYGYTF.

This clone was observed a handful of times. CDR3 DNA sequence: TGTGCCAGCAGCCGGGGCCTGAACACTGAAGCTTTCTTT. The encoded protein is CASSRGLNTEAFF. V and J are TRBV6-6 and TRBJ1-1, with D possibly TRBD1 on 5 matching bases. This CDR3 has 13 residues. Germline CDR1 is MNHNY and CDR2 is SVGAGI (reference sequence). The V end was cut by 6 bases, the J end by 0 bases, with 8 bases between.

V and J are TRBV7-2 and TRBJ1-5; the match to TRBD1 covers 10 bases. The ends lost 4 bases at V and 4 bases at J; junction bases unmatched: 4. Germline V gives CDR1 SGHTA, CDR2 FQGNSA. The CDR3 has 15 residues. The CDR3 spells CASSSRQGANQPQHF. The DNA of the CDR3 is TGTGCCAGCAGCTCAAGACAGGGGGCGAATCAGCCCCAGCATTTT.

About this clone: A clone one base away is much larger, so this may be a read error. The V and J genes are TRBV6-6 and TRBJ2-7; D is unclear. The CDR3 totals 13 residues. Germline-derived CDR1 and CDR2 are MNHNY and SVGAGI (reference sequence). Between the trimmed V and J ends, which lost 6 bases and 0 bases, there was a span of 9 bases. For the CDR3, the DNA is TGTGCCAGCAGCCCCTCGGGCTCCTACGAGCAGTACTTC. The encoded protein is CASSPSGSYEQYF.

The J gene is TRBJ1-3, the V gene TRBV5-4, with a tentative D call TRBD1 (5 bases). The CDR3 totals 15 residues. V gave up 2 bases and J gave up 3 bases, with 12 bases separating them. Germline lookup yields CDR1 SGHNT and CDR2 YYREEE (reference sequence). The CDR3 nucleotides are TGTGCCAGCAGCTTCGGCAGGGACTTTGGAAACACCATATATTTT. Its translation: CASSFGRDFGNTIYF.

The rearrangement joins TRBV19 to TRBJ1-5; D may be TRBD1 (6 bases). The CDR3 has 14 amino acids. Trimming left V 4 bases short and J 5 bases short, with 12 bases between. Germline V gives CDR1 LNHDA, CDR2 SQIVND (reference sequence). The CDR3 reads CASSRSRGDQPQHF. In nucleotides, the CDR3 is TGTGCCAGTAGTAGATCCAGGGGAGATCAGCCCCAGCATTTT.

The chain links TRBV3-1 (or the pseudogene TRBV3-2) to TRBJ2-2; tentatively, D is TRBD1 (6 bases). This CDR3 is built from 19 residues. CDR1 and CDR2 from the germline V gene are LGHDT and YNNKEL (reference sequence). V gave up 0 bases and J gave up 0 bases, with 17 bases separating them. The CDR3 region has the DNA TGTGCCAGCAGCCAAGAAAGGCCCGACAGGTTCTCGAACACCGGGGAGCTGTTTTTT. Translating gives CASSQERPDRFSNTGELFF.

The CDR3, as DNA: TGCAGTGCTAGAAGGAGTCAGCCCCAGCATTTT. Its translation is CSARRSQPQHF. This chain links TRBV20-1 with TRBJ1-5; D is unclear. Trimming stripped 2 bases from V and 6 bases from J, with 5 bases between. This CDR3 has 11 residues. Germline V gives CDR1 DFQATT, CDR2 SNEGSKA (reference sequence).

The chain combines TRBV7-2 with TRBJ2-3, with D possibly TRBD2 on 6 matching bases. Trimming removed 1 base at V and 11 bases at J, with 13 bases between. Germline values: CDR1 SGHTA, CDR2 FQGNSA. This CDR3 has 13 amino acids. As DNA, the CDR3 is TGTGCCAGCAGCTTAGGCGGGGCCCAGGGGCAGTATTTT. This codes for CASSLGGAQGQYF.

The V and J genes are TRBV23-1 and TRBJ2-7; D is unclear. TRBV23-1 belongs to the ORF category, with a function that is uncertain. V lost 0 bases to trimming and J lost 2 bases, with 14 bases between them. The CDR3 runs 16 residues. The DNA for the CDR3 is TGCGCCAGCAGTCAATCCGGGCAGCGAGGACCCTACGAGCAGTACTTC. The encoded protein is CASSQSGQRGPYEQYF.

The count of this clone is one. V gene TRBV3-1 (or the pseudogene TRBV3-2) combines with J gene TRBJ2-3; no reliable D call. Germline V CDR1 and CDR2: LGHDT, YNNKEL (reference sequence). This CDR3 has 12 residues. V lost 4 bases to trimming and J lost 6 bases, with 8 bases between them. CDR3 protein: CASSLRFDTQYF. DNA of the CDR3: TGTGCCAGCAGCCTCAGATTTGATACGCAGTATTTT.

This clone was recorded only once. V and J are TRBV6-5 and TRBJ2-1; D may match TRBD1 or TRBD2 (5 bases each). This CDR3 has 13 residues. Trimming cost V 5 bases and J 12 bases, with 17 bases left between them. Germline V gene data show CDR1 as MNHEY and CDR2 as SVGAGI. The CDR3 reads CASSNIVDGGQFF. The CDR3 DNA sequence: TGTGCCAGCAGTAATATTGTGGATGGGGGGCAGTTCTTC.

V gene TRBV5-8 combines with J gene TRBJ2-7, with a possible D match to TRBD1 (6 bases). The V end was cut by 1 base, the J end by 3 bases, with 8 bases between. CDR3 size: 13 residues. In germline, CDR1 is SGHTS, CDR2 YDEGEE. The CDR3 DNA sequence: TGTGCCAGCAGCTTGCGACAGGTCTACGAGCAGTACTTC. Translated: CASSLRQVYEQYF.

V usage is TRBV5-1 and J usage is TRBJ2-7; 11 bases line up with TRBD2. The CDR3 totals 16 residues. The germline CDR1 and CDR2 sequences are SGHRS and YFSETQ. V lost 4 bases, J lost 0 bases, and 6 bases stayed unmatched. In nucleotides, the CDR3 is TGCGCCAGCAGCGGCGCACTAGCGGGGGTCTCCTACGAGCAGTACTTC. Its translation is CASSGALAGVSYEQYF.

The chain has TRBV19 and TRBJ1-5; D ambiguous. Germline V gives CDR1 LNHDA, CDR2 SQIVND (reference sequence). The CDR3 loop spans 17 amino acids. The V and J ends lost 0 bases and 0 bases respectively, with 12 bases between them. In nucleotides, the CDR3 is TGTGCCAGTAGTATAGAAGGAGTTTCTCATAGCAATCAGCCCCAGCATTTT. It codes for CASSIEGVSHSNQPQHF. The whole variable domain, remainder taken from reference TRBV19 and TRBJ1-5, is DGGITQSPKYLFRKEGQNVTLSCEQNLNHDAMYWYRQDPGQGLRLIYYSQIVNDFQKGDIAEGYSVSREKKESFPLTVTSAQKNPTAFYLCASSIEGVSHSNQPQHFGDGTRLSIL.

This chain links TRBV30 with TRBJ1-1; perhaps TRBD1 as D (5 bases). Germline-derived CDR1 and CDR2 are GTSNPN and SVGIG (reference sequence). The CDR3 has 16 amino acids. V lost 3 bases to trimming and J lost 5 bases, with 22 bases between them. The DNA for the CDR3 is TGTGCCTGGAGCCACCACCGGGGCACCCGAGGGACTGAAGCTTTCTTT. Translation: CAWSHHRGTRGTEAFF.

The CDR3 sequence is CASSVGWDGDYEQYF. CDR3 DNA: TGTGCCAGCAGCGTAGGATGGGACGGGGACTACGAGCAGTACTTC. The chain uses TRBV9 and TRBJ2-7, with D possibly being TRBD1 or TRBD2 (5 bases each). The germline V gene has CDR1 SGDLS and CDR2 YYNGEE. V was clipped by 0 bases and J by 3 bases, with 13 bases between them. The CDR3 is 15 amino acids.

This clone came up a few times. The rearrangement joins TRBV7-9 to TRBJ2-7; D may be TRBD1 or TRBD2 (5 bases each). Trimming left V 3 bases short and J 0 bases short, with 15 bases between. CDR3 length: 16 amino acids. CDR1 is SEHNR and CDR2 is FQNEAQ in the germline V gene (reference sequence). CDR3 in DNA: TGTGCCAGCAGCTTGTATCGGGGCGGAGGCTCCTACGAGCAGTACTTC. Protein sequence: CASSLYRGGGSYEQYF.

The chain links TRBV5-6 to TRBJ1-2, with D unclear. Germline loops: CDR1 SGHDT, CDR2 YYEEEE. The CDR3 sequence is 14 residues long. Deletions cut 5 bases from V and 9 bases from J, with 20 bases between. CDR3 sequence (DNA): TGTGCCAGCAGGCCGGGATACGCCTCTGTGAGCTACACCTTC. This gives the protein CASRPGYASVSYTF.

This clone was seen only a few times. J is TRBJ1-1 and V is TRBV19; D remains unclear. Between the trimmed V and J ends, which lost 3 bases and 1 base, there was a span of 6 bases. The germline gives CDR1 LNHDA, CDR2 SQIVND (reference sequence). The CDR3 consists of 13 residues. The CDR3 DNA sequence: TGTGCCAGTAGTATCGGCAGGAACACTGAAGCTTTCTTT. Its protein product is CASSIGRNTEAFF.

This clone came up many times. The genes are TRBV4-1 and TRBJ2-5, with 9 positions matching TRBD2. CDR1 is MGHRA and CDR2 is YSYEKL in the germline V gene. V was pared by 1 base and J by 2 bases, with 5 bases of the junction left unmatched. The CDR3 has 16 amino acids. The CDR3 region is CASSQVLSGGQETQYF. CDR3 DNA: TGCGCCAGCAGCCAAGTTTTAAGCGGGGGGCAAGAGACCCAGTACTTC.

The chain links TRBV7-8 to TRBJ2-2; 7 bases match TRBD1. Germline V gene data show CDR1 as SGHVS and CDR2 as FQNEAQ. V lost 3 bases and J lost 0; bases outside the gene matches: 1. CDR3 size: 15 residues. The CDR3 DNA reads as TGTGCCAGCAGCTTGACAGGGTCGAACACCGGGGAGCTGTTTTTT. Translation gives CASSLTGSNTGELFF.

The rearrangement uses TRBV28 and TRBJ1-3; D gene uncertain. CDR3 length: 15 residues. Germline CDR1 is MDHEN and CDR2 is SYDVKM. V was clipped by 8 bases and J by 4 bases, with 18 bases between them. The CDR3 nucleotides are TGTGCCAGCGAACACCGGCCGGCGAGCGGAAACACCATATATTTT. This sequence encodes CASEHRPASGNTIYF.

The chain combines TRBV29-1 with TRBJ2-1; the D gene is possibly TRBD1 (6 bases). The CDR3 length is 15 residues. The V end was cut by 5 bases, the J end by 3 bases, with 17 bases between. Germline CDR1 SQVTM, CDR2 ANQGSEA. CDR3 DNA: TGCAGCGTTAAAGTCGTTGGCAGGGGCTACAATGAGCAGTTCTTC. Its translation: CSVKVVGRGYNEQFF.

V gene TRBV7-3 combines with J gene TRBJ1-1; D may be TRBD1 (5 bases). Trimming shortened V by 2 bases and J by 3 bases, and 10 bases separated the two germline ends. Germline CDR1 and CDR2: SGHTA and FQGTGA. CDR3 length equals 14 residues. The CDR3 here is CASSLQGRDTEAFF. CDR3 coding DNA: TGTGCCAGCAGCTTACAGGGCCGGGACACTGAAGCTTTCTTT.

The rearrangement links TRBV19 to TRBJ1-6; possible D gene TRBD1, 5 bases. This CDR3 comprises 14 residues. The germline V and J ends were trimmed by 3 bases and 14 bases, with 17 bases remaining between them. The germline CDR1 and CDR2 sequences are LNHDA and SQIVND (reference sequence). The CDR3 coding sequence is TGTGCCAGTAGTATTACACAGGCCCAGGGTGCCCTCCACTTT. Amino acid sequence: CASSITQAQGALHF.

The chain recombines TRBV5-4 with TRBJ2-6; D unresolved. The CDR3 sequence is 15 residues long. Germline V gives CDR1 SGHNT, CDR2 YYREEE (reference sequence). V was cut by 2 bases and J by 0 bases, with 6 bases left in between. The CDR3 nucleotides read TGTGCCAGCAGCTTTCAGAACTCTGGGGCCAACGTCCTGACTTTC. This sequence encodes CASSFQNSGANVLTF.